A selection of T cell receptor beta chains follows, all from one sample in a study of OX40 agonist ivuxolimab in advanced cancers. Using immunoSEQ multiplex PCR, the repertoire was profiled, and TCRdb retains in-frame clones only, with some absent. The repertoire holds about 96,000 clones, with around 91% as singletons. The sequencing used CD4+ or CD8+ T cells sorted from blood, collected in a trial of the OX40 agonist ivuxolimab. The receptor set was obtained from an adult with an advanced solid tumor such as melanoma, head and neck, liver or kidney cancer. Both conserved end residues are part of each CDR3. A D gene is named only where the DNA matches it firmly. Clone sizes are given selectively: once, few, many, or a class where the clone is expanded.

-	TRBJ2-3	TRBD1	TRBV29-1	TGCAGCGTTGATTCGGGGACAGGGGCCCCAGATACGCAGTATTTT	CSVDSGTGAPDTQYF
-	TRBJ2-5	TRBD2	TRBV4-2	TGTGCCAGCAGCCAAGGGGGGGGGCAAGAGACCCAGTACTTC	CASSQGGGQETQYF
few	TRBJ2-2	-	TRBV7-9	TGTGCCAGCAGCTTAGACAGTATCTACGGGGAGCTGTTTTTT	CASSLDSIYGELFF
-	TRBJ2-3	-	TRBV29-1	TGCAGCGTTGAAGGAGTGGGGTATACGCAGTATTTT	CSVEGVGYTQYF
-	TRBJ2-2	-	TRBV18	TGTGCCAGCTCACCACCGGTAGGGAACACCGGGGAGCTGTTTTTT	CASSPPVGNTGELFF
-	TRBJ1-4	TRBD1	TRBV10-3	TGTGCCATCAGCAGTGACAGGGGGCGCCCCAATGAAAAACTGTTTTTT	CAISSDRGRPNEKLFF
-	TRBJ1-2	-	TRBV18	TGTGCCAGCTCACCCCAGGGCCAGAGCTATGGCTACACCTTC	CASSPQGQSYGYTF
-	TRBJ1-2	-	TRBV6-6	TGTGCCAGCAGTGGCAATCCGGACGGATCCTATGGCTACACCTTC	CASSGNPDGSYGYTF
-	TRBJ2-7	-	TRBV6-5	TGTGCCAGCAGTTATGACACACTATCCTACGAGCAGTACTTC	CASSYDTLSYEQYF
once	TRBJ2-1	-	TRBV5-6	TGTGCCAGCAGACGGGCCCCCTCGGGTGAGCAGTTCTTC	CASRRAPSGEQFF
-	TRBJ1-2	-	TRBV19	TGTGCCAGTTATCAGGGTCCCGATGGCTACACCTTC	CASYQGPDGYTF
-	TRBJ1-5	TRBD1	TRBV19	TGTGCCAGTAGTAAGGCCCCAACCGGGACAGGGAAATATCAGCCCCAGCATTTT	CASSKAPTGTGKYQPQHF
-	TRBJ1-5	TRBD1	TRBV5-1	TGCGCCAGCAGCTTGGGACCAGGGGGGCATCAGCCCCAGCATTTT	CASSLGPGGHQPQHF
-	TRBJ2-5	-	TRBV7-6	TGTGCCAGCAGCTTCCAAGAGACCCAGTACTTC	CASSFQETQYF
once	TRBJ2-7	TRBD1	TRBV6-1	TGTGCCAGCAGTGAAGGGGGGACAGGGCCCTACGAGCAGTACTTC	CASSEGGTGPYEQYF
-	TRBJ2-4	-	TRBV14	TGTGCCAGCAGCCCCCGGCCAGGCGGCATTCAGTACTTC	CASSPRPGGIQYF
-	TRBJ2-3	TRBD2	TRBV18	TGTGCCAGCTCACCTTCAGGGAGGGCAGATACGCAGTATTTT	CASSPSGRADTQYF
-	TRBJ1-4	TRBD1	TRBV19	TGTGCCAGTAGTGCGAAGGGGGCGAGAGCTGCAACTAATGAAAAACTGTTTTTT	CASSAKGARAATNEKLFF
-	TRBJ2-2	TRBD1	TRBV10-3	TGTGCCATCAGCCCCGGGACAGAGACCGGGGAGCTGTTTTTT	CAISPGTETGELFF
-	TRBJ1-3	-	TRBV15	TGTGCCACCAGCAGAGATTCGGGCTCTGGAAACACCATATATTTT	CATSRDSGSGNTIYF
-	TRBJ1-1	-	TRBV29-1	TGCAGCGTACAAACAGCCATGAACACTGAAGCTTTCTTT	CSVQTAMNTEAFF
-	TRBJ2-3	TRBD2	TRBV28	TGTGCCAGCAGCCTAGGGACTAGCGGCTTCACAGATACGCAGTATTTT	CASSLGTSGFTDTQYF
-	TRBJ1-5	-	TRBV6-5	TGTGCCAGCAGTTACGGGAACGCCAATCAGCCCCAGCATTTT	CASSYGNANQPQHF
-	TRBJ2-3	-	TRBV11-3	TGTGCCAGCAGCATTCGGACCCTCACAGATACGCAGTATTTT	CASSIRTLTDTQYF
once	TRBJ2-3	-	TRBV11-3	TGTGCCAGCAGCTTAAGGGGGGTAGGCACAGATACGCAGTATTTT	CASSLRGVGTDTQYF
-	TRBJ2-2	TRBD2	TRBV10-3	TGTGCCATCAGTTCCCAGGCTAGCGGGTCCCTTACCGGGGAGCTGTTTTTT	CAISSQASGSLTGELFF
once	TRBJ1-1	-	TRBV29-1	TGCAGCGTTGGGGGACACTTGAACACTGAAGCTTTCTTT	CSVGGHLNTEAFF
-	TRBJ2-7	TRBD1	TRBV18	TGTGCCAGCTCAGAGGACAGGGATTATACCTACGAGCAGTACTTC	CASSEDRDYTYEQYF
-	TRBJ1-5	-	TRBV5-1	TGCGCCAGCAGCTGGTCAGGGTTAGGAGGTCAGCCCCAGCATTTT	CASSWSGLGGQPQHF
-	TRBJ2-5	-	TRBV7-6	TGTGCCAGCAGCTCGGGACGTCAAGAGACCCAGTACTTC	CASSSGRQETQYF
-	TRBJ1-1	-	TRBV13	TGTGCCAGCAGCTTAAGCCCGGACGGGAACACTGAAGCTTTCTTT	CASSLSPDGNTEAFF
-	TRBJ2-5	TRBD2	TRBV12-5	TGTGCTAGTGGCCCCAGGGAGGGAGTAGAGACCCAGTACTTC	CASGPREGVETQYF
-	TRBJ2-2	TRBD2	TRBV7-6	TGTGCCAGCAGCCCCCGGACTAGCGTTGGCACCGGGGAGCTGTTTTTT	CASSPRTSVGTGELFF
-	TRBJ2-3	-	TRBV6-1	TGTGCCAGCAGTCCGCAACAGGGTGGACGGCGGTATTTT	CASSPQQGGRRYF
-	TRBJ2-1	-	TRBV5-5	TGTGCCAGCAGCTTGGACCGCGGAGGATACAATGAGCAGTTCTTC	CASSLDRGGYNEQFF
once	TRBJ2-3	TRBD2	TRBV5-8	TGTGCCAGCAGCTCTCTAGCGGGGAGCACAGATACGCAGTATTTT	CASSSLAGSTDTQYF
-	TRBJ2-3	-	TRBV7-8	TGTGCCAGCAGCCATGAGCTCTTCTGGTTGAGTAATACGCAGTATTTT	CASSHELFWLSNTQYF
-	TRBJ1-1	TRBD1	TRBV10-3	TGTGCCATCAGTGATAGGACAGGGGAGACTACTGAAGCTTTCTTT	CAISDRTGETTEAFF
-	TRBJ2-7	TRBD2	TRBV11-2	TGTGCCAGCAGCCTACCCGGGACTAGCGGGAGGGGGAGCTACGAGCAGTACTTC	CASSLPGTSGRGSYEQYF
-	TRBJ2-7	TRBD2	TRBV27	TGTGCCAGCAGTTTGCTGACGGGGGAGGGGCTTTACTTC	CASSLLTGEGLYF
once	TRBJ2-2	TRBD2	TRBV7-9	TGTGCCAGCAGCCCCCGGACTAGCGGTTACACCGGGGAGCTGTTTTTT	CASSPRTSGYTGELFF
once	TRBJ1-5	-	TRBV28	TGTGCCAGCAGGGGGGTGGGGAATCAGCCCCAGCATTTT	CASRGVGNQPQHF
-	TRBJ1-1	TRBD1	TRBV6-6	TGTGCCAGTTCGGACAGGGGGCTGAACACTGAAGCTTTCTTT	CASSDRGLNTEAFF
-	TRBJ2-7	-	TRBV6-6	TGTGCCAGCAGTCCCGCGGTCTACGAGCAGTACTTC	CASSPAVYEQYF
-	TRBJ2-1	TRBD2	TRBV5-3	TGTGCCAGAAGCCCGAGCGGGAGCTCCTACAATGAGCAGTTCTTC	CARSPSGSSYNEQFF